What follows is one TCR beta chain and its context. Its antigen remains unidentified. The libraries were made with immunoSEQ v3.0 at survey level. Using immunoSEQ multiplex PCR, the repertoire was profiled, and TCRdb retains in-frame clones only, with some absent. Of about 22,000 clones in the sample, about 82% were seen once. The data originate from a study of long-term antiretroviral therapy in people with HIV. Study-wide points: Following ART, diversity rose but still fell short of transplant donor controls.

This specimen was unsorted PBMCs, taken 1.3 years after starting antiretroviral therapy. This clonotype originated in a man in his fifties or sixties with HIV.

The CDR3 is CASSFGGADTQYF. CDR3 nucleotides: TGCGCCAGCAGCTTCGGAGGGGCGGATACGCAGTATTTT. The rearrangement uses TRBV5-1 and TRBJ2-3; maybe TRBD2 (6 bases). The CDR3 has 13 residues. V lost 2 bases and J lost 6, with 10 bases in between. Germline V gene sequence: CDR1 SGHRS, CDR2 YFSETQ.